Following are 7 T cell receptor beta chains from one sample sequenced in a study of T cells after posttransplantation cyclophosphamide. Here immunoSEQ multiplex PCR was the method, and the copy in TCRdb shows in-frame clones only, minus some. Among approximately 32,000 clones listed, roughly 89% were seen once. Sequencing was performed on PBMCs. The origin of the receptors is a woman aged 40 to 55 with a blood cancer, CMV-positive, and with a related stem cell donor.

This rearrangement joins TRBV11-2 to TRBJ2-7; D unclear. Trimming removed 1 base from V and 5 bases from J, with 3 bases in between. In germline, CDR1 is SGHAT, CDR2 FQNNGV. The CDR3 contains 11 residues. CDR3 protein: CASSLGNEQYF. Written as DNA, the CDR3 is TGTGCCAGCAGCTTAGGTAACGAGCAGTACTTC.

V and J are TRBV9 and TRBJ2-5, with D maybe TRBD1 (6 bases). The germline gives CDR1 SGDLS, CDR2 YYNGEE. This CDR3 spans 15 amino acids. Between the trimmed V and J ends, which lost 3 bases and 0 bases, there was a span of 12 bases. The CDR3 loop reads CASSGTVGYQETQYF. CDR3 nucleotides: TGTGCCAGCAGCGGGACAGTCGGGTACCAAGAGACCCAGTACTTC.

This chain joins TRBV27 and TRBJ2-3; TRBD2 aligns across 9 bases. Germline-derived CDR1 and CDR2 are MNHEY and SMNVEV (reference sequence). This CDR3 spans 15 amino acids. Trimming at V came to 2 bases and at J to 4 bases, leaving 4 bases not matched to a gene. The CDR3 bases are TGTGCCAGCAGTTTAGGGGCGGGGGGGGCAGATACGCAGTATTTT. This gives the protein CASSLGAGGADTQYF.

This chain uses TRBV10-3 with TRBJ1-2, with a tentative D call TRBD1 (5 bases). The V gene lost 0 bases and the J gene lost 4 bases, with 15 bases spanning the gap. The CDR3 spans 16 residues. Germline CDR1 ENHRY, CDR2 SYGVKD. The CDR3 here is CAISESVGRAAYGYTF. The DNA for the CDR3 is TGTGCCATCAGTGAGTCAGTTGGCAGGGCGGCCTATGGCTACACCTTC.

The chain joins TRBV11-2 to TRBJ2-1, with D unresolved. The length of the CDR3 is 11 residues. V dropped 1 base and J dropped 9 bases, with 4 bases sitting between them. The germline V gene encodes CDR1 SGHAT and CDR2 FQNNGV. CDR3 nucleotides: TGTGCCAGCAGCTTAGCTGTTGAGCAGTTCTTC. Residues: CASSLAVEQFF.

The gene calls are TRBV7-8 and TRBJ2-7, with D unresolved. This CDR3 spans 12 amino acids. With 5 bases removed from V and 4 bases from J, the gap between germline ends came to 9 bases. Germline assignment: CDR1 SGHVS and CDR2 FQNEAQ. The CDR3 DNA follows: TGTGCCAGCAGCATAACAGCTTACGAGCAGTACTTC. This translates into CASSITAYEQYF.

This clone has only one observation. The rearrangement links TRBV9 to TRBJ2-1, with a possible D match to TRBD1 (8 bases). Germline loops: CDR1 SGDLS, CDR2 YYNGEE. This CDR3 has 16 residues. The V and J ends lost 2 bases and 2 bases respectively, with 14 bases between them. The CDR3 DNA is TGTGCCAGCAGCGTGGCGGGGGACAGGACCTACAATGAGCAGTTCTTC. It is translated as CASSVAGDRTYNEQFF.